This T cell receptor (beta chain) was recovered during a study of blood T cell repertoires in COVID-19. Looking at the study overall: Sites in the United States, Italy and Spain provided acute and convalescent COVID-19 samples.

Per the original methods: Estimates of nucleated cell counts were drawn from the amplification of reference gene primers. Profiled with immunoSEQ multiplex PCR; TCRdb holds only in-frame clones, not every one. V, J and clone size were drawn from that table, and D and trimming were deduced from the DNA. The sample carries under 250,000 clones, roughly 85% recorded once. Participants were aged about 18 to 100 years from approximately 24 US areas. Each participant's cohort was designated according to participant-reported clinical history. The specimen sequenced was PBMCs or T cells enriched from blood (not recorded which). The sequence derives from a woman aged 50 to 60 with acute COVID-19.

The CDR3 bases are TGTGCCTGGGAGCTAGGCTATGGCTACACCTTC. Its protein product is CAWELGYGYTF. J is TRBJ1-2 and V is TRBV30; the D is unclear. CDR1 is GTSNPN, CDR2 SVGIG, per germline (reference sequence). The CDR3 covers 11 residues. V was pared by 5 bases and J by 4 bases, with 8 bases between.